One TCR beta chain is described in this entry. The sample belongs to a study of shared clonotypes between healthy human individuals. Germline V gene sequence: CDR1 MGHRA, CDR2 YSYEKL. The CDR3 extends over 13 amino acids. V lost 6 bases, J lost 11 bases, and 10 bases stayed unmatched. The table came from immunoSEQ multiplex PCR; TCRdb's copy has only in-frame clones and leaves some out. The sample contains about half a million clones, roughly 80% of which appear only once. The sequence was obtained from a middle-aged woman in good health. Some clones in this sample may be carry-over from other donors' samples. Sequenced: PBMCs. The V call is TRBV4-1, the J call TRBJ2-3; 8 bases map to TRBD1. DNA of the CDR3: TGCGCCAGCAGACCCGTGACAGGGGTTAAGCAGTATTTT. Translation: CASRPVTGVKQYF.